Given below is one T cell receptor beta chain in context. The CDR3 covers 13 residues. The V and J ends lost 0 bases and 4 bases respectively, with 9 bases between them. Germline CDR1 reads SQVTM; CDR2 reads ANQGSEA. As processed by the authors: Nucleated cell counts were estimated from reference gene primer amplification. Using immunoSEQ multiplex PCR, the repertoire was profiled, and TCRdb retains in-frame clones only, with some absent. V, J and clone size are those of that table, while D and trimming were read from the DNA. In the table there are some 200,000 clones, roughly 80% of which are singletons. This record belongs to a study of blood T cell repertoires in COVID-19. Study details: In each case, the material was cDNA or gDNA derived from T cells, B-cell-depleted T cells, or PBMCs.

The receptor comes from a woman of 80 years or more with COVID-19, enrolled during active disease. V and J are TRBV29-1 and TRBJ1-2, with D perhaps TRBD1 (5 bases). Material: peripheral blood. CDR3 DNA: TGCAGCGTTGAAGATTGGGGCCGCTATGGCTACACCTTC. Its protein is CSVEDWGRYGYTF.